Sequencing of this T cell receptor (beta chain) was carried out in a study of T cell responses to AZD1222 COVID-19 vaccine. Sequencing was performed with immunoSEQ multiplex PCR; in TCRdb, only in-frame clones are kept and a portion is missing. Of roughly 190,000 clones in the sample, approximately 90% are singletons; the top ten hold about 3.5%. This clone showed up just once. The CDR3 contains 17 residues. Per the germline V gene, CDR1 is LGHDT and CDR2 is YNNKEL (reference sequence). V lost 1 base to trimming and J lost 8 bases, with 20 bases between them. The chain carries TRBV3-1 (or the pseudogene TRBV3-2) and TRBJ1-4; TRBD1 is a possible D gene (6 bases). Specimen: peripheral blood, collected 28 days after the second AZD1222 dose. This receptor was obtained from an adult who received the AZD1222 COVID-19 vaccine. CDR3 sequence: CASSQGVNGKRGEKLFF. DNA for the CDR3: TGTGCCAGCAGCCAAGGAGTCAACGGGAAAAGGGGGGAAAAACTGTTTTTT.